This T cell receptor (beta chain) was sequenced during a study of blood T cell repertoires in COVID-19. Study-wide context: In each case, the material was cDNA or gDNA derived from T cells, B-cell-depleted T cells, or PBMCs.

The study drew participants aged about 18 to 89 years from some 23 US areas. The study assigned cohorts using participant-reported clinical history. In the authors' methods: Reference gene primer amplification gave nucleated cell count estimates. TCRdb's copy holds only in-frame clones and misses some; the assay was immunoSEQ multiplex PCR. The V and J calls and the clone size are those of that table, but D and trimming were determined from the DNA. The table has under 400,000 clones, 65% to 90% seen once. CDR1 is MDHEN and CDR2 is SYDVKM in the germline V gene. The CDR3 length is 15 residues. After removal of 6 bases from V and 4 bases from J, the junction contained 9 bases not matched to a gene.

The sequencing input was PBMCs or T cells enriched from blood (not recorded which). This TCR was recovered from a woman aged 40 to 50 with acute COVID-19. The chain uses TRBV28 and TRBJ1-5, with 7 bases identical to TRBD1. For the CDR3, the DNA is TGTGCCAGCAGGAAGGGACAGAAACAAAATCAGCCCCAGCATTTT. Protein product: CASRKGQKQNQPQHF.